This is a list of T cell receptor beta chains from one sample in a study of regulatory T cells in long-lasting Graves disease. TCRdb passed the multiplex PCR reads through MiXCR, listing each CDR3 protein once. The table records over 350,000 distinct CDR3 sequences, 14% of them present only once. These sequences were also reported in another study, on T cells in Graves' hyperthyroidism and ophthalmopathy.

The sample here was peripheral blood mononuclear cells (PBMCs), taken at new diagnosis, from a patient treated with antithyroid drugs. These receptors were taken from a woman in her forties or fifties with Graves disease. Both conserved end residues are part of each CDR3. Fields, in order: CDR3 protein, CDR3 length, V gene, J gene.

CATSDGTGLGAYNEQFF	17	TRBV24-1	TRBJ2-1
CASSFQALGNSPLHF	15	TRBV27	TRBJ1-6
CASSLTSGKTDTQYF	15	TRBV5-1	TRBJ2-3
CASSPPAGWEQYF	13	TRBV6-1	TRBJ2-7
CASSQDGVTNTGELFF	16	TRBV4-2	TRBJ2-2
CASSHLSYAGQNIQYF	16	TRBV3-1	TRBJ2-4
CASSLGEVSLYEQYF	15	TRBV13	TRBJ2-7
CASSSDRGLGTQYF	14	TRBV5-1	TRBJ2-5
CASSSPLQGSGGQPQHF	17	TRBV6-5	TRBJ1-5
CASSHGETQYF	11	TRBV2	TRBJ2-5